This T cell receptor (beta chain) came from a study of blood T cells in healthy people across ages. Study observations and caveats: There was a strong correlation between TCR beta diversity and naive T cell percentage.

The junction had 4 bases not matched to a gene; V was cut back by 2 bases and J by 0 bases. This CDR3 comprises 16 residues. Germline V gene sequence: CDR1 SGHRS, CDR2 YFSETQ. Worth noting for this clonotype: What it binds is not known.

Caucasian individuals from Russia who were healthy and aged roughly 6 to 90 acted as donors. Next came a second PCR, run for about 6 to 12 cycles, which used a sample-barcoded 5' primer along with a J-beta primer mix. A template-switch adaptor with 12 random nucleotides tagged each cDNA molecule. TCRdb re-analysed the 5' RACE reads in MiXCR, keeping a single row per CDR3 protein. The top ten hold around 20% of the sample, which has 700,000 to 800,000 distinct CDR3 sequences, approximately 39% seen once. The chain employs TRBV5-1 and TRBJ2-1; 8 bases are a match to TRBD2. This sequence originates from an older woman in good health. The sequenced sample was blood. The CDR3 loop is CASSFGGTSSYNEQFF. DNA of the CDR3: TGCGCCAGCAGCTTTGGAGGGACTAGCTCCTACAATGAGCAGTTCTTC.